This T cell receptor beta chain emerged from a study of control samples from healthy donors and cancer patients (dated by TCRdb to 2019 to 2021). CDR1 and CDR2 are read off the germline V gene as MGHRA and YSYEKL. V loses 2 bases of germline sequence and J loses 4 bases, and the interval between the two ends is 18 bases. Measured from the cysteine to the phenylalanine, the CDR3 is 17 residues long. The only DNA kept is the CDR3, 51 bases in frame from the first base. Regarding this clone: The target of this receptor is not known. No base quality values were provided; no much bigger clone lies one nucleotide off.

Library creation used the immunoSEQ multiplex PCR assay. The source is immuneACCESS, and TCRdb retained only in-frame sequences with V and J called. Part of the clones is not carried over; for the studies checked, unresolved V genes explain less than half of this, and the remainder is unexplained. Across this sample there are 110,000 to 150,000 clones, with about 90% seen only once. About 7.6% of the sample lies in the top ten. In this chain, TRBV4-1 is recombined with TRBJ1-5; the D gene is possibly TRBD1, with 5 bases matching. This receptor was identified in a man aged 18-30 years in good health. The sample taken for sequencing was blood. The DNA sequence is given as TGCGCCAGCAGCCAATCGGGGGAGGGCGCGCGAAATCAGCCCCAGCATTTT. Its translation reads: CASSQSGEGARNQPQHF.